This T cell receptor (beta chain) was documented in a study of T cells in Graves' hyperthyroidism and ophthalmopathy. The V segment lost 5 bases and the J segment 4 bases; nucleotides outside the gene matches: 14. The CDR3 runs to 18 residues. Germline values: CDR1 SQVTM, CDR2 ANQGSEA. RNA transcripts provided the source from which TCR beta CDR3 regions were amplified. With the HTBI primer set, the TCR CDR3 went through a first round of RT-PCR. TCRdb itself ran the multiplex PCR reads through MiXCR, one entry per CDR3 protein. The table shows 300,000 to 350,000 distinct CDR3 sequences, with about 20% occurring only once. Investigators excluded patients with uncontrolled infection, other autoimmune disease, pregnancy or lactation.

Sequencing was performed on blood. This sequence was found in a woman in her 50s with Graves' hyperthyroidism. V usage is TRBV29-1 and J usage is TRBJ2-1; the match to TRBD2 covers 13 bases. The CDR3 reads CSVRGTSGVDGDYNEQFF. The DNA of the CDR3 is TGCAGCGTTCGGGGGACTAGCGGGGTGGATGGGGATTACAATGAGCAGTTCTTC.